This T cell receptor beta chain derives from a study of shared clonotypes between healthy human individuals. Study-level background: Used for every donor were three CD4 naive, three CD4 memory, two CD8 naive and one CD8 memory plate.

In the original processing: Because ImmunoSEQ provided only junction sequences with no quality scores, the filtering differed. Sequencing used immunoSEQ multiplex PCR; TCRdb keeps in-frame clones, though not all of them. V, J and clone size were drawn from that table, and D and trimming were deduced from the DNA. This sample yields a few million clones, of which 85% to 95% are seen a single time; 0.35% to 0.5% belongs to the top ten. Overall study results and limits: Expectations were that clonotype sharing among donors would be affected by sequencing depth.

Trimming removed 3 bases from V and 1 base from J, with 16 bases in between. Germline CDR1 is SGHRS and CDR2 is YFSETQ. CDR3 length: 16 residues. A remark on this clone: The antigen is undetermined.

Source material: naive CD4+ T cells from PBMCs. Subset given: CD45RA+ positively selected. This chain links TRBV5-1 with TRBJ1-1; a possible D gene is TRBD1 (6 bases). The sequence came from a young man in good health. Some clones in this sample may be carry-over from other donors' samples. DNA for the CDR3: TGCGCCAGCAGCTATAACAGGGCGGGAGGGAACACTGAAGCTTTCTTT. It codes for CASSYNRAGGNTEAFF.